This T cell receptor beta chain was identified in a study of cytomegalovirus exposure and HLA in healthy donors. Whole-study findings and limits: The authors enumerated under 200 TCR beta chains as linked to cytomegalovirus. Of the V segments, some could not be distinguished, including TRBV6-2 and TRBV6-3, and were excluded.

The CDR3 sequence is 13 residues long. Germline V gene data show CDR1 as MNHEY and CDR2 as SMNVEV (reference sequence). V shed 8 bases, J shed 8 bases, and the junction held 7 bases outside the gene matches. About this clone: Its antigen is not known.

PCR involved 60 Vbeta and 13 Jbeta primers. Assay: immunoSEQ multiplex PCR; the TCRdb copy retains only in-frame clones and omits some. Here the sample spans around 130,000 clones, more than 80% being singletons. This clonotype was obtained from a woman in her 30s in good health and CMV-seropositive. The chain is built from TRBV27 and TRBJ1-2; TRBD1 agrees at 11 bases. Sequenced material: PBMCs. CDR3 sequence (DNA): TGTGCCAGCCGAAGGACAGGGGGCGCGGGCTACACCTTC. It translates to CASRRTGGAGYTF.